The clone carrying this T cell receptor beta chain has only one observation. CDR1 MNHNS and CDR2 SASEGT come from the germline V gene. The CDR3 contains 15 residues. J lost 2 bases, V lost 1 base, and 2 bases had no gene match. In the original analysis: From reference gene primer amplification, estimates of nucleated cell counts were derived. The table came from immunoSEQ multiplex PCR; TCRdb's copy has only in-frame clones and leaves some out. The V and J calls and clone size come from that table; D and trimming were worked out from the DNA. This sample has some 130,000 clones, with under 95% found just once. The sample belongs to a study of blood T cell repertoires in COVID-19. Study details: Donors in the United States, Italy and Spain gave samples during acute or convalescent COVID-19.

The sample was peripheral blood. The J gene is TRBJ1-5, the V gene TRBV6-1, with 7 bases aligning to TRBD1. The TCR was taken from a man aged 60-69 years with COVID-19, enrolled during active disease. CDR3 coding DNA: TGTGCCAGCAGTGAAGAAGGACAGGGCAATCAGCCCCAGCATTTT. This encodes CASSEEGQGNQPQHF.